This T cell receptor (beta chain) appears in the sequencing data of a study of blood T cell repertoires in COVID-19. The wider study: Researchers got acute and convalescent COVID-19 samples from the United States, Italy and Spain. T cells, B-cell-depleted T cells, or PBMCs supplied cDNA or gDNA.

Patients of the Seattle cohort, enrolled during active infection, were followed longitudinally. The V gene's germline CDR1 is SGHTA and CDR2 FQGTGA. The CDR3 length is 16 residues. The germline V and J ends were trimmed by 5 bases and 4 bases, with 20 bases remaining between them. Authors' data handling: Amplifying reference gene primers gave estimates of nucleated cell counts. Sequencing was performed with immunoSEQ multiplex PCR; in TCRdb, only in-frame clones are kept and a portion is missing. The V and J calls and clone size are taken from that table; D and trimming were inferred from the DNA. The data hold roughly 99,000 clones, with 70% to 90% observed a single time.

Sample: peripheral blood. The sequence was obtained from a man aged 50 or older with COVID-19, enrolled during active disease. The chain links TRBV7-3 to TRBJ1-2, with D possibly being TRBD1 (6 bases). Here the CDR3 reads CASSPGGGGAFYGYTF. CDR3 in DNA: TGTGCCAGCAGCCCGGGAGGGGGGGGCGCCTTCTATGGCTACACCTTC.